One TCR beta chain is described in this entry. Its antigen is unknown. Base quality data are lacking; no much larger clone is found one base away. The data belong to a study of vaccination effects on CD4 cells after COVID-19 (dated by TCRdb to the early 2020s). Looking at the study overall: To identify antigen-specific CD4+ T cell clonotypes by their expansion, the ViraFEST assay first stimulated PBMC with viral peptide pools and then applied TCR sequencing. Post-vaccine samples across the study were collected a median of 72 days after the second dose, with a range of 14 to 241. Roughly 2.1 million PBMC per well were cultured in IMDM with about 5% human AB serum, roughly 10 IU/ml IL-2 and gentamicin, plus 10 ug/ml peptides. The study compared SARS-CoV-2 spike-specific CD4+ TCR repertoires before and after mRNA vaccination in COVID-19 convalescent patients and infection-naive vaccine recipients. Altogether, around eleven COVID-19 convalescent patients and several SARS-CoV-2-naive healthy vaccine recipients made up the full study. In the study, cultures from other donors were sequenced using the Oncomine TCR Beta short-read assay on an Illumina iSeq 100. The paper's findings and limits, for the study overall: Clones induced by infection and clones induced by vaccination both contracted markedly at late timepoints after vaccination, which fits with T cell responses waning over time. Limitations of the study were the small number of convalescent patients and the absence of early post-infection timepoints. Among healthy vaccine recipients, nearly all vaccine-induced clones were SARS-CoV-2 mono-reactive, and only 1 of 255 was cross-reactive with common cold coronaviruses.

The CDR3 spans 15 residues, from the cysteine through the phenylalanine. Only the CDR3 DNA stays, 45 bases, in frame from base 1. The junction carries 14 bases between V and J, which are trimmed by 2 bases and 7 bases respectively. Looking up the germline V gene (reference sequence) yields CDR1 MNHEY and CDR2 SMNVEV. After less than 13 days of culture, CD4+ T cells were isolated with the EasySep CD4+ T cell isolation kit. Each participant got two doses of an mRNA SARS-CoV-2 vaccine, either BNT162b2 or mRNA-1273. The absence of prior SARS-CoV-2 infection in healthy vaccine recipients was confirmed by negative nucleocapsid antibodies before and after vaccination. Half of the culture medium was replaced with fresh IL-2-containing medium on days 3 and 7. Unless noted otherwise, every peptide stimulation condition was grown in triplicate wells. Using Ficoll-Paque Plus gradient centrifugation, PBMC were separated from whole blood and then either used fresh or cryopreserved at -140C. Genomic DNA was extracted from cultured CD4+ T cells with the QIAamp micro DNA kit.

Library generation was performed with the immunoSEQ multiplex PCR assay. TCR beta CDR3 sequencing was performed on DNA from the cultured, isolated CD4+ T cells. Concerning the study's data processing: The analysis removed non-productive TCR sequences, trimmed reads to the CDR3 region, and retained only CDR3s that were 7 or more amino acids long. The MANAFEST web app was used to identify antigen-specific clonotypes by comparing expansion in peptide wells with expansion in reference cultures. To be called positive, a clone needed expansion at FDR<0.05 compared with the reference and with all other wells, an odds ratio greater than 5, and a frequency greater than 0.1% in two replicate wells. Clonotypes significantly expanded in SARS-CoV-2 spike wells and in at least one common cold coronavirus spike condition were defined as cross-reactive. CDR3 similarity was assessed by Levenshtein distance using the stringdist R package, and unrooted trees were constructed with ape in R 3.6.1. This immuneACCESS table, as held by TCRdb, lists in-frame sequences with V and J called but not all clones. Of the missing ones, under half trace to an unresolved V gene in checked studies; the others have no known cause. V and J calls and clone size are those listed in that table; D and trimming were worked out from the DNA. In all, the sample holds 42,000 or so clones, and 72% of those were seen once. The ten largest account for less than 10% of the sample.

The specimen comprised CD4+ T cells from PBMCs cultured without peptide, sampled after COVID-19 vaccination. Rearrangement joined TRBV27 to TRBJ1-4; a confident D gene designation cannot be given. The receptor was isolated from a human donor who received a COVID-19 vaccine. The sequenced DNA: TGTGCCAGCAGTTTACAAGGGTCAGGAGTTGAAAAACTGTTTTTT. This gives the protein CASSLQGSGVEKLFF.